Below are 16 T cell receptor beta chains sequenced from a single sample in a study of shared clonotypes between healthy human individuals (dated by TCRdb to 2020 to 2022). Receptors were amplified or captured by the immunoSEQ multiplex PCR assay. TCRdb took over this immuneACCESS table, retaining in-frame rearrangements with V and J assigned. Such tables are incomplete; in checked studies, under half of the missing clones stem from an unresolved V gene, and the remainder is unexplained. The sample yields over 850,000 clones; more than 75% were counted once. 0.6% to 0.7% of the sample is taken by the ten largest. Sequenced: memory CD4+ T cells from PBMCs. The cell subset or site label for this specimen denotes: CD45RA-negative fraction. The source of these receptors is a man aged 18 to 30 in good health. Some clones in this sample may be carry-over from other donors' samples.

V is TRBV27 and J is TRBJ2-7; 7 bases line up with TRBD1. The ends lost 6 bases at V and 2 bases at J; junction bases unmatched: 1. Per the germline V gene, CDR1 is MNHEY and CDR2 is SMNVEV (reference sequence). This CDR3 region has 12 residues. CDR3: CASSDRAYEQYF. In DNA, the CDR3 is TGTGCCAGCAGCGACAGGGCCTACGAGCAGTACTTC.

The rearrangement joins TRBV4-3 to TRBJ2-1; a possible D gene is TRBD2 (6 bases). Per the germline V gene, CDR1 is LGHNA and CDR2 is YSLEER. Trimming took 2 bases from V and 0 from J, leaving 11 bases between them. The CDR3 sequence is 16 residues long. CDR3 in amino acids: CASSQLSGSSYNEQFF. The CDR3 DNA reads TGCGCCAGCAGCCAACTTAGCGGTAGCTCCTACAATGAGCAGTTCTTC.

Points on this clone: This specimen includes other DNA sequences encoding the same CDR3. J is TRBJ2-3 and V is TRBV30; D is uncertain. Trimming cost V 2 bases and J 4 bases, with 4 bases left between them. The CDR3 runs 11 residues. In germline, CDR1 is GTSNPN, CDR2 SVGIG (reference sequence). The CDR3 sequence: CAWSISDTQYF. CDR3 bases: TGTGCCTGGAGTATCTCAGATACGCAGTATTTT.

This rearrangement joins TRBV10-2 to TRBJ1-5, with 7 bases that match TRBD1. J was trimmed by 4 bases and V by 5 bases; bases with no gene match: 2. The CDR3 consists of 13 residues. In germline, CDR1 is WSHSY, CDR2 SAAADI. CDR3 region: CASSRQGNQPQHF. The CDR3 DNA reads as TGCGCCAGCAGTCGACAGGGTAATCAGCCCCAGCATTTT.

This clone has only a few counts. At one end, the junction sequence differs from germline, possibly due to a read error. Here the CDR3 reads CASSFLAGGQSERFF. The CDR3 nucleotides read TGTGCCAGCAGCTTCTTAGCGGGAGGTCAGAGTGAGCGGTTCTTC. The chain joins TRBV7-3 to TRBJ2-1, with TRBD2 matching over 10 bases. The CDR3 sequence is 15 residues long. Germline V gene data show CDR1 as SGHTA and CDR2 as FQGTGA.

V is TRBV2 and J is TRBJ2-2; the D is unclear. Germline V lookup: CDR1 SNHLY, CDR2 FYNNEI. The V end lost 6 bases, the J end lost 4 bases, and 12 bases lay between the germline ends. The CDR3 spans 14 residues. The CDR3 DNA follows: TGTGCCAGCAGGGCGCCCCATTCCACCGGGGAGCTGTTTTTT. It specifies CASRAPHSTGELFF.

The genes are TRBV4-3 and TRBJ1-2; D gene unclear. Germline V gene sequence: CDR1 LGHNA, CDR2 YSLEER. Trimming shortened V by 3 bases and J by 2 bases, and 10 bases separated the two germline ends. CDR3 length equals 14 residues. CDR3 in DNA: TGCGCCAGCAGCCAGGGGTCAAAAAACTATGGCTACACCTTC. It is translated as CASSQGSKNYGYTF.

This clone was seen only a few times. A far larger clone is off by one base, so a read error is likely. Distinct nucleotide sequences in the sample also encode this CDR3. CDR3 nucleotide sequence: TGTGCCAGTCGCCAAATAGGGACTAACTATGGCTACACCTTC. This translates into CASRQIGTNYGYTF. This chain links TRBV6-1 with TRBJ1-2; D not resolved. Germline V lookup: CDR1 MNHNS, CDR2 SASEGT. The CDR3 consists of 14 residues. V lost 9 bases, J lost 0 bases, and 14 bases lay in between.

The chain has TRBV11-3 and TRBJ2-5; no reliable D call. There are 14 residues in the CDR3. The V end lost 0 bases, the J end lost 3 bases, and 8 bases lay between the germline ends. The V gene's germline CDR1 is SGHNT and CDR2 YENEEA. CDR3 loop: CASSLDGPKETQYF. CDR3 nucleotide sequence: TGTGCCAGCAGCTTAGACGGACCGAAAGAGACCCAGTACTTC.

In its sample, this clone ranks as medium-sized. The CDR3 coding sequence is TGTGCCAGCAGCTTAGGCCGACTCGCGAGCCGGGACAGGGTATACGAGCAGTACTTC. Encoded protein: CASSLGRLASRDRVYEQYF. The chain combines TRBV7-8 with TRBJ2-7; 9 positions match TRBD1. CDR3 length equals 19 residues. V was clipped by 1 base and J by 4 bases; unmatched bases: 17. The germline V gene has CDR1 SGHVS and CDR2 FQNEAQ. Full variable domain (outside the CDR3, taken from reference TRBV7-8 and TRBJ2-7): GAGVSQSPRYKVAKRGQDVALRCDPISGHVSLFWYQQALGQGPEFLTYFQNEAQLDKSGLPSDRFFAERPEGSVSTLKIQRTQQEDSAVYLCASSLGRLASRDRVYEQYFGPGTRLTVT.

The V gene is TRBV7-2, the J gene TRBJ2-6; perhaps TRBD2 as D (6 bases). Germline V gene data show CDR1 as SGHTA and CDR2 as FQGNSA. CDR3 length equals 18 residues. Trimming shortened V by 5 bases and J by 2 bases, and 19 bases separated the two germline ends. The CDR3 DNA sequence: TGTGCCAGCAGCCCCTCGCGGGGTAGTCTTACTGGGGCCAACGTCCTGACTTTC. It is translated as CASSPSRGSLTGANVLTF. The entire variable domain, with the rest obtained from reference TRBV7-2 and TRBJ2-6, is as follows: GAGVSQSPSNKVTEKGKDVELRCDPISGHTALYWYRQSLGQGLEFLIYFQGNSAPDKSGLPSDRFSAERTGGSVSTLTIQRTQQEDSAVYLCASSPSRGSLTGANVLTFGAGSRLTVL.

The chain joins TRBV19 to TRBJ2-3, with D unclear. CDR1 and CDR2 from the germline V gene are LNHDA and SQIVND (reference sequence). Trimming removed 3 bases from V and 4 bases from J, with 11 bases in between. CDR3 length equals 14 residues. As DNA, the CDR3 is TGTGCCAGTAGTATCTTCCCTCAGTCAGATACGCAGTATTTT. Amino acids: CASSIFPQSDTQYF.

The rearrangement uses TRBV7-2 and TRBJ2-7, with D uncertain. V lost 7 bases, J lost 0 bases, and 7 bases lay in between. Looked up from germline, CDR1 is SGHTA and CDR2 is FQGNSA. This CDR3 region has 12 residues. As DNA, the CDR3 is TGTGCCAGCACGTGGAGCTCCTACGAGCAGTACTTC. Its translation is CASTWSSYEQYF.

The chain employs TRBV13 and TRBJ2-7; D gene unclear. Germline V CDR1 and CDR2: PRHDT, FYEKMQ (reference sequence). The CDR3 covers 12 residues. The ends were cut back, 3 bases at V and 6 bases at J, with 9 bases in the middle. DNA for the CDR3: TGTGCCAGCAGCTTCTCCCCCGGCGAGCAGTACTTC. Translation: CASSFSPGEQYF.

This clone came up a few times. Other nucleotide sequences in the sample specify the same CDR3. This rearrangement joins TRBV28 to TRBJ1-2; TRBD1 aligns across 7 bases. Germline lookup yields CDR1 MDHEN and CDR2 SYDVKM. This CDR3 has 12 amino acids. V dropped 6 bases and J dropped 5; count of bases not matched to a gene: 3. The CDR3 bases are TGTGCCAGCAGGTCAGGGGGTTATGGCTACACCTTC. This codes for CASRSGGYGYTF.

The chain carries TRBV9 and TRBJ1-1; D is unresolved. The CDR3 is 15 amino acids. Trimming took 0 bases from V and 3 from J, leaving 12 bases between them. Per the germline V gene, CDR1 is SGDLS and CDR2 is YYNGEE. The CDR3 coding sequence is TGTGCCAGCAGCGTAGACCCACGGAGCGACACTGAAGCTTTCTTT. Protein sequence: CASSVDPRSDTEAFF. The complete variable domain, with remaining parts taken from reference TRBV9 and TRBJ1-1, reads DSGVTQTPKHLITATGQRVTLRCSPRSGDLSVYWYQQSLDQGLQFLIQYYNGEERAKGNILERFSAQQFPDLHSELNLSSLELGDSALYFCASSVDPRSDTEAFFGQGTRLTVV.